This paragraph reports one T cell receptor (beta chain). Its antigen is not identified. The CDR3 contains 12 residues. Per germline, CDR1 SGHTA and CDR2 FQGNSA. The TCR beta cDNA came from 5'RACE template switching with UMIs. Reanalyzing the 5' RACE reads, TCRdb keeps one entry per CDR3 protein, without DNA. The record lists about 460,000 distinct CDR3 sequences, of which the ten most abundant hold 1.4% to 1.5%. The sample is drawn from a study of T cells expressing NK-cell markers. Across the study: CD3+CD56+NKG2C+, CD3+CD56+NKG2C- and CD3+CD56-NKG2C+ T cells, once sorted, supplied the TCR beta repertoires. HCMV serostatus: most of the eight sequenced donors positive, one negative.

General study points: For roughly 6 donors, the dominant NKG2C+ clonotypes made up about 1.0-7.5% of their CD8+ T cells.

Source material: blood T cells: a sorted CD56 or NKG2C T cell subset, CD4+ or CD8+ T cells, or bulk PBMC T cells (not recorded which). The chain links TRBV7-2 to TRBJ2-5. The TCR originated in a woman in her fifties or sixties in good health. This chain's CDR3 is CASSFGKETQYF.